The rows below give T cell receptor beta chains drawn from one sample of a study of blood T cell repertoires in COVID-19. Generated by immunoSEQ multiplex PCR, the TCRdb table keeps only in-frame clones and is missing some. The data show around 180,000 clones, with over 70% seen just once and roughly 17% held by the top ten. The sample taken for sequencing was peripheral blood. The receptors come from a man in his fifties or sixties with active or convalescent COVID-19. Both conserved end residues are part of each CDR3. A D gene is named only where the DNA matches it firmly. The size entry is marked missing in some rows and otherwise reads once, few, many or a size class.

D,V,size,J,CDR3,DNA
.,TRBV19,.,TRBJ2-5,CASTAVGGETQYF,TGTGCCAGTACCGCGGTGGGAGGAGAGACCCAGTACTTC
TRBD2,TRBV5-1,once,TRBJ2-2,CASSLEGLAGSELFF,TGCGCCAGCAGCTTGGAGGGACTAGCGGGGTCGGAGCTGTTTTTT
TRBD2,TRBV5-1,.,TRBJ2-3,CASSLGTSGSSTDTQYF,TGCGCCAGCAGCTTAGGGACTAGCGGGAGTAGCACAGATACGCAGTATTTT
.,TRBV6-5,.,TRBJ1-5,CASIWRGGSQPQHF,TGTGCCAGCATCTGGCGGGGGGGCAGTCAGCCCCAGCATTTT
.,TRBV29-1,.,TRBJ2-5,CSAGLTSRETQYF,TGCAGCGCTGGTCTAACTAGTAGGGAGACCCAGTACTTC
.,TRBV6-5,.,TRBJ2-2,CASSRQYRETGELFF,TGTGCCAGCAGCCGGCAGTACAGGGAGACCGGGGAGCTGTTTTTT
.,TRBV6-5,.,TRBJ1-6,CASSYGDNSPLHF,TGTGCCAGCAGTTACGGAGATAATTCACCCCTCCACTTT
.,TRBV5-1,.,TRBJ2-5,CASSSAGPGEETQYF,TGCGCCAGCAGCTCGGCAGGCCCCGGCGAAGAGACCCAGTACTTC
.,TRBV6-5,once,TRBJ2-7,CASSMDREGEQYF,TGTGCCAGCAGCATGGACAGGGAGGGCGAGCAGTACTTC
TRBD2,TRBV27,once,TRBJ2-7,CASSLALAGVNEQYF,TGTGCCAGCAGTTTGGCTCTAGCGGGAGTTAACGAGCAGTACTTC
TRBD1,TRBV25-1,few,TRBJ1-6,CASRGQGYNSPLHF,TGTGCCAGCAGGGGACAGGGGTATAACTCACCCCTCCACTTT
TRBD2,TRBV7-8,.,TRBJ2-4,CASSLVSGRAAIQYF,TGTGCCAGCAGCTTAGTTAGCGGGAGGGCCGCCATTCAGTACTTC
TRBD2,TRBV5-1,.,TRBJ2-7,CASSPEASGRNQYF,TGCGCCAGCAGCCCGGAGGCTAGCGGGAGGAACCAGTACTTC
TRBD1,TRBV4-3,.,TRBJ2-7,CASSQETGSSYEQYF,TGCGCCAGCAGCCAAGAGACAGGGTCCTCCTACGAGCAGTACTTC
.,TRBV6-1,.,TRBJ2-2,CASSETDTGELFF,TGTGCCAGCAGTGAGACAGACACCGGGGAGCTGTTTTTT
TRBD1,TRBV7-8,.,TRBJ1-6,CASSLGGQGAGLFNSPLHF,TGTGCCAGCAGCTTGGGGGGACAGGGGGCCGGGCTCTTTAATTCACCCCTCCACTTT
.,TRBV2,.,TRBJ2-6,CASMNDSPGANVLTF,TGTGCCAGCATGAACGACTCCCCCGGGGCCAACGTCCTGACTTTC
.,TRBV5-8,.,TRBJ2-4,CARPGYQRNIQYF,TGTGCCCGGCCGGGGTACCAACGAAACATTCAGTACTTC
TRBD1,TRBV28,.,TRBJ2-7,CASSLEGASYEQYF,TGTGCCAGCAGTTTAGAGGGGGCGTCTTACGAGCAGTACTTC
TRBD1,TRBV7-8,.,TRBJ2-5,CASSPDTGVQETQYF,TGTGCCAGCAGCCCAGATACAGGGGTCCAAGAGACCCAGTACTTC
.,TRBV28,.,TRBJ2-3,CASRKQGIRTDTQYF,TGTGCCAGCAGGAAACAGGGTATTCGCACAGATACGCAGTATTTT
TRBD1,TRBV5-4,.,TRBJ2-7,CASSGAGTGVYEQYF,TGTGCCAGCAGCGGGGCCGGGACAGGGGTGTACGAGCAGTACTTC
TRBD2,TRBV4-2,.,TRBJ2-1,CASSLRSGRANEQFF,TGTGCCAGCAGCCTCCGTAGCGGGAGGGCCAATGAGCAGTTCTTC
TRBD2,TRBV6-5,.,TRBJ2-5,CATRLAGVETQYF,TGTGCCACCCGACTAGCGGGAGTCGAGACCCAGTACTTC
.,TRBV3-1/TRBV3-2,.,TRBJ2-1,CASSQDPGTDNEQFF,TGTGCCAGCAGCCAAGACCCTGGGACTGACAATGAGCAGTTCTTC
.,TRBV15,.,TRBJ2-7,CATSTTRSPSYEQYF,TGTGCCACCAGCACAACACGGAGCCCCTCCTACGAGCAGTACTTC
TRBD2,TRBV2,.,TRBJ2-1,CASSSWGGLVVEQFF,TGTGCCAGCTCCTCATGGGGGGGACTAGTCGTTGAGCAGTTCTTC
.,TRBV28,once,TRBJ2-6,CASRRTGANVLTF,TGTGCCAGCAGGAGGACTGGGGCCAACGTCCTGACTTTC
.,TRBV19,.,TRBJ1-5,CASRNRVQPQHF,TGTGCCAGTAGGAACAGGGTGCAGCCCCAGCATTTT
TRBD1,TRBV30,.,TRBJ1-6,CAWRLTGQGSSPLHF,TGTGCCTGGAGACTAACGGGACAGGGGAGTTCACCCCTCCACTTT
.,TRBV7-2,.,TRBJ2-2,CASSFSGLNTGELFF,TGTGCCAGCAGCTTTTCAGGGCTGAACACCGGGGAGCTGTTTTTT
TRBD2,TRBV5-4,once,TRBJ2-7,CASSLGGVAGAYEQYF,TGTGCCAGCAGCTTGGGAGGGGTAGCGGGAGCATACGAGCAGTACTTC
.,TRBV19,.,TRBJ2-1,CASSAKRGNEQFF,TGTGCCAGTAGCGCTAAAAGGGGCAATGAGCAGTTCTTC
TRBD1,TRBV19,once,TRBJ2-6,CASSIGGRLQGVGANVLTF,TGTGCCAGTAGTATAGGAGGGCGCTTACAGGGGGTCGGGGCCAACGTCCTGACTTTC
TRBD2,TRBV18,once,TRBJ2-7,CASSPLPSGRTSYEQYF,TGTGCCAGCTCACCTCTCCCTAGCGGGAGGACATCCTACGAGCAGTACTTC
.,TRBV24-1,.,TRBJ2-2,CATGFLGANTGELFF,TGTGCCACCGGGTTTCTCGGAGCGAACACCGGGGAGCTGTTTTTT
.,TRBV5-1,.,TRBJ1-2,CASSLGAGNYGYTF,TGCGCCAGCAGCTTGGGGGCGGGTAACTATGGCTACACCTTC
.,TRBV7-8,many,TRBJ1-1,CASSLREVGMNTEAFF,TGTGCCAGCAGCTTAAGGGAGGTAGGGATGAACACTGAAGCTTTCTTT
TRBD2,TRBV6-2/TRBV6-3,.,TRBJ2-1,CASSWAGGRNEQFF,TGTGCCAGCAGTTGGGCGGGAGGAAGGAATGAGCAGTTCTTC
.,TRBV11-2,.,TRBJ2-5,CASSLEAQETQYF,TGTGCCAGCAGCTTAGAGGCCCAAGAGACCCAGTACTTC
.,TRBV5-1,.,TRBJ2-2,CASSSGPGAGELFF,TGCGCCAGCAGCTCGGGCCCGGGGGCCGGGGAGCTGTTTTTT
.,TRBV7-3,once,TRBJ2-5,CASSLGGYQETQYF,TGTGCCAGCAGCTTAGGAGGGTACCAAGAGACCCAGTACTTC
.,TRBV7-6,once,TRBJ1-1,CASSLVALGTEAFF,TGTGCCAGCAGCTTAGTCGCACTCGGCACTGAAGCTTTCTTT
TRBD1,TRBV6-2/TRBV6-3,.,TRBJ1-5,CASSYSGTGSWDQPQHF,TGTGCCAGCAGTTACAGCGGGACAGGGAGTTGGGATCAGCCCCAGCATTTT
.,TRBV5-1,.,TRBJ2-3,CASSLSGTGSDTQYF,TGCGCCAGCAGCTTGTCCGGGACTGGCTCAGATACGCAGTATTTT
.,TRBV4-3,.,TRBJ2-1,CASSHAGRGEQFF,TGCGCCAGCAGCCACGCCGGAAGAGGAGAGCAGTTCTTC
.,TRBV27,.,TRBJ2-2,CASAPISTGELFF,TGTGCCAGCGCCCCTATTTCCACCGGGGAGCTGTTTTTT
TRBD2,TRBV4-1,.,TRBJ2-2,CASSQALAGGAGELFF,TGCGCCAGCAGCCAAGCCTTAGCGGGAGGGGCCGGGGAGCTGTTTTTT
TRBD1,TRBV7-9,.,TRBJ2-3,CASSSPPGQGTDTQYF,TGTGCCAGCAGCTCCCCTCCGGGACAGGGGACAGATACGCAGTATTTT
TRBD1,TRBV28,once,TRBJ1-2,CASSQGMDRGLHTF,TGTGCCAGCAGCCAAGGGATGGACAGGGGGTTACACACCTTC
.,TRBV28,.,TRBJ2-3,CASRGWGDRTDTQYF,TGTGCCAGCAGGGGGTGGGGGGACCGCACAGATACGCAGTATTTT
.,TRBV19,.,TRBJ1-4,CASRISGGDEKLFF,TGTGCCAGTAGGATTTCGGGGGGCGATGAAAAACTGTTTTTT
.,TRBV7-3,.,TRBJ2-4,CASSERSGFSGDIQYF,TGTGCCAGCAGCGAACGGAGCGGGTTCTCGGGGGACATTCAGTACTTC
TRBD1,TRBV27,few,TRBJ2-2,CASSLDRVAGELFF,TGTGCCAGCAGTCTCGACAGGGTCGCCGGGGAGCTGTTTTTT
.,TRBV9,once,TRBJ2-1,CASSVGGDPYNEQFF,TGTGCCAGCAGCGTGGGGGGAGACCCCTACAATGAGCAGTTCTTC
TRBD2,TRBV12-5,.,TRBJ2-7,CASGLVPSGRSHEQYF,TGTGCTAGTGGTTTGGTACCCAGCGGGAGATCCCACGAGCAGTACTTC
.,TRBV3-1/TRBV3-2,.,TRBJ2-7,CASSQHTGGEQYF,TGTGCCAGCAGCCAACACACCGGCGGCGAGCAGTACTTC
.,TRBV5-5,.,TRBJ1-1,CASSSTGNTEAFF,TGTGCCAGCAGCTCCACAGGGAACACTGAAGCTTTCTTT
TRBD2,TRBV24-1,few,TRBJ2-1,CATSDREGLNEQFF,TGTGCCACCAGCGACCGGGAGGGCCTAAATGAGCAGTTCTTC